This entry concerns a single TCR beta chain. What it recognizes is unknown. This entry comes from a study of shared clonotypes between healthy human individuals. Study observations and caveats: It was the non-shared clonotypes that had lower generation probabilities than clonotypes shared by all four donors.

Using immunoSEQ multiplex PCR, the repertoire was profiled, and TCRdb retains in-frame clones only, with some absent. The table includes about 710,000 clones, just under 75% detected once. V lost 3 bases to trimming and J lost 6 bases, with 9 bases between them. Per the germline V gene, CDR1 is MRHNA and CDR2 is SNTAGT. There are 13 residues in the CDR3. The TCR was taken from a woman in her thirties in good health. The chain couples TRBV6-4 to TRBJ2-1; D is uncertain. Sequencing was performed on memory CD4+ T cells sorted from blood. The subset is: CD45RA-negative fraction. The CDR3 here is CASSEQRGNEQFF. CDR3 in DNA: TGTGCCAGCAGTGAACAGCGCGGCAATGAGCAGTTCTTC.